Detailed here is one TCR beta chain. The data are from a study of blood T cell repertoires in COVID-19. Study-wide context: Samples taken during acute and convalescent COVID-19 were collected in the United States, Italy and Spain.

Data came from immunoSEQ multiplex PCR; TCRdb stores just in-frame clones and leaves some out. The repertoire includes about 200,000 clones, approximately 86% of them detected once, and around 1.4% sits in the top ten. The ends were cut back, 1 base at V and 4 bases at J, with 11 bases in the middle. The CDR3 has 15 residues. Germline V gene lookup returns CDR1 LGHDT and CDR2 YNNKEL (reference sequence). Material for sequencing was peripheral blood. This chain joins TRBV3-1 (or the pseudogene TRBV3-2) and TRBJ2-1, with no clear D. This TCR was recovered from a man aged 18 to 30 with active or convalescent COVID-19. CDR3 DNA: TGTGCCAGCAGCCAAGTTTCACCAGGATACAATGAGCAGTTCTTC. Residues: CASSQVSPGYNEQFF.